This T cell receptor beta chain came from a study of metastatic and nonmetastatic thyroid tumors. This clone was counted ten times or more. This CDR3 contains 16 residues. J was trimmed by 0 bases and V by 4 bases; bases with no gene match: 8. Using MiXCR, TCRdb reanalyzed the PCR reads. The repertoire includes almost 70,000 clones, approximately 15% of them detected once, and approximately 7% sits in the top ten. Ahead of thyroid surgery, no patient had received treatment of any kind. This receptor was taken from a male donor with papillary thyroid cancer or a benign thyroid nodule (not recorded which). Some clones in this sample may be carry-over from other donors' samples. The sequencing input was blood. The chain carries TRBV12-3 or TRBV12-4 and TRBJ1-2, with 7 bases identical to TRBD1. This CDR3 is CASSSQGQLPNYGYTF. In DNA, the CDR3 is TGTGCCAGCAGTTCACAGGGACAGCTTCCTAACTATGGCTACACCTTC.